The 21 T cell receptor beta chains below come from one sample, sequenced in a study of blood T cell repertoires in COVID-19. Libraries were prepared by immunoSEQ multiplex PCR; TCRdb keeps only in-frame clonotypes and omits some of them. This sample carries nearly 55,000 clones, roughly 84% of them seen once, and the ten largest clones take approximately 12%. The sequencing sample was made of peripheral blood. All receptors come from a man in his 70s with active COVID-19.

Here the CDR3 DNA reads TGTGCCAGCAGTTTAGACAGTCCCTACGAGCAGTACTTC. Its protein is CASSLDSPYEQYF. The V call is TRBV12-3 or TRBV12-4, the J call TRBJ2-7; D is unclear. V lost 1 base and J 2 bases, leaving 6 bases between the germline ends. This CDR3 has 13 amino acids.

This clone was observed a single time. This sequence joins TRBV27 and TRBJ1-1; D may be TRBD1 (6 bases). This CDR3 has 15 residues. V lost 6 bases and J lost 3, with 17 bases in between. Germline V lookup: CDR1 MNHEY, CDR2 SMNVEV (reference sequence). CDR3 nucleotide sequence: TGTGCCAGCAGCTCCACCCCAGGGGTACACACTGAAGCTTTCTTT. Protein sequence: CASSSTPGVHTEAFF.

This chain connects TRBV9 to TRBJ1-2; TRBD1 aligns across 9 bases. Per the germline V gene, CDR1 is SGDLS and CDR2 is YYNGEE. This CDR3 is 18 amino acids long. The trim removed 3 bases at V and 2 bases at J, leaving 14 bases unmatched. Here the CDR3 reads CASSGGGYRQGENYGYTF. CDR3 DNA sequence: TGTGCCAGCAGCGGAGGAGGGTACCGACAGGGGGAAAACTATGGCTACACCTTC.

This clone has more than one count but fewer than ten. CDR3 sequence: CASSSGTGYLGELFF. The CDR3 coding sequence is TGTGCCAGCAGCTCCGGGACAGGGTATTTGGGGGAGCTGTTTTTT. The chain carries TRBV7-9 and TRBJ2-2, with 9 bases that match TRBD1. V was pared by 4 bases and J by 8 bases, with 8 bases of the junction left unmatched. Germline V gene lookup returns CDR1 SEHNR and CDR2 FQNEAQ (reference sequence). The CDR3 length is 15 residues.

This clone was counted a single time. V and J are TRBV19 and TRBJ2-1; 7 nucleotides line up with TRBD2. The CDR3 extends over 15 amino acids. V lost 3 bases, J lost 7 bases, and 9 bases stayed unmatched. Germline V gene sequence: CDR1 LNHDA, CDR2 SQIVND (reference sequence). The CDR3 sequence: CASSITGSRGNEQFF. CDR3 sequence (DNA): TGTGCCAGTAGTATCACAGGTTCGCGGGGGAATGAGCAGTTCTTC.

V is TRBV19 and J is TRBJ1-2, with 8 bases fitting TRBD1. The CDR3 is 12 amino acids. Germline loops: CDR1 LNHDA, CDR2 SQIVND (reference sequence). The V gene end was trimmed by 6 bases and the J gene end by 6 bases; junction bases not matched to a gene: 3. CDR3 bases: TGTGCCAGTAGACCGGACAGGGATGGCTACACCTTC. Its translation: CASRPDRDGYTF.

The genes are TRBV9 and TRBJ2-2; a weak D match, TRBD2 (5 bases). The germline V gene encodes CDR1 SGDLS and CDR2 YYNGEE. The germline V and J ends were trimmed by 3 bases and 4 bases, with 16 bases remaining between them. CDR3 length equals 16 residues. CDR3 sequence (DNA): TGTGCCAGCAGCGAGGGAGTTTCTAGCCCCACCGGGGAGCTGTTTTTT. Protein sequence: CASSEGVSSPTGELFF.

V gene TRBV10-3 combines with J gene TRBJ1-1; unclear D gene. This CDR3 is 14 amino acids long. CDR1 and CDR2 from the germline V gene are ENHRY and SYGVKD. The V end was cut by 0 bases, the J end by 1 base, with 6 bases between. CDR3 in amino acids: CAISESLGNTEAFF. CDR3 DNA sequence: TGTGCCATCAGTGAGTCGCTAGGGAACACTGAAGCTTTCTTT.

The V call is TRBV18, the J call TRBJ2-2, with 12 bases identical to TRBD2. Germline CDR1 and CDR2: KGHSH and LQKENI. This CDR3 is 17 amino acids long. J gave up 5 bases and V 3 bases, and 7 bases lay outside the gene matches. CDR3 amino acids: CASSPPSGGAPTGELFF. In nucleotides, the CDR3 is TGTGCCAGCTCACCCCCTAGCGGGGGGGCCCCAACCGGGGAGCTGTTTTTT. Complete variable domain (other parts from reference TRBV18 and TRBJ2-2): NAGVMQNPRHLVRRRGQEARLRCSPMKGHSHVYWYRQLPEEGLKFMVYLQKENIIDESGMPKERFSAEFPKEGPSILRIQQVVRGDSAAYFCASSPPSGGAPTGELFFGEGSRLTVL.

V is TRBV2 and J is TRBJ1-2; 9 nucleotides align to TRBD1. Germline V CDR1 and CDR2: SNHLY, FYNNEI. This CDR3 region has 15 residues. Unmatched junction bases numbered 7, after V lost 4 bases and J lost 4 bases. CDR3 loop: CASSVYRGQGYGYTF. CDR3 in DNA: TGTGCCAGCAGTGTATACAGGGGGCAGGGCTATGGCTACACCTTC.

This clone is medium-sized. The V gene is TRBV11-2, the J gene TRBJ2-7; the match to TRBD1 covers 9 bases. The ends lost 5 bases at V and 2 bases at J; junction bases unmatched: 4. This CDR3 spans 14 amino acids. CDR1 and CDR2 from the germline V gene are SGHAT and FQNNGV. CDR3 loop: CASSQDRGPYEQYF. The CDR3 DNA is TGTGCCAGCAGCCAGGACAGGGGCCCCTACGAGCAGTACTTC.

V and J are TRBV18 and TRBJ2-1; TRBD1 matches 7 bases. CDR1 and CDR2 from the germline V gene are KGHSH and LQKENI. The CDR3 is 13 amino acids. The junction had 5 bases not matched to a gene; V was cut back by 6 bases and J by 6 bases. This chain's CDR3 is CASSRAGGNEQFF. The CDR3 coding sequence is TGTGCCAGCTCTCGAGCAGGGGGCAATGAGCAGTTCTTC.

The chain carries TRBV6-2 or TRBV6-3 and TRBJ2-7; 11 bases are shared with TRBD2. Germline CDR1 is MNHEY and CDR2 is SVGEGT. The length of the CDR3 is 16 residues. V lost 6 bases to trimming and J lost 3 bases; unmatched junction nucleotides: 10. CDR3 sequence: CASSRVRLAGLYEQYF. The CDR3 nucleotides are TGTGCCAGCAGCCGGGTTCGACTAGCGGGGCTCTACGAGCAGTACTTC.

The chain couples TRBV4-2 to TRBJ1-4, with 8 nucleotides matching TRBD1. This CDR3 is built from 14 residues. CDR1 LGHNA and CDR2 YNFKEQ come from the germline V gene. The trim removed 4 bases at V and 6 bases at J, leaving 4 bases unmatched. Here the CDR3 reads CASSLQGGDEKLFF. As DNA, the CDR3 is TGTGCCAGCAGCCTACAGGGGGGGGATGAAAAACTGTTTTTT.

The genes are TRBV20-1 and TRBJ1-2; no clear D gene. CDR1 DFQATT and CDR2 SNEGSKA come from the germline V gene (reference sequence). V gave up 1 base and J gave up 7 bases, with 7 bases separating them. The CDR3 sequence is 11 residues long. The CDR3 region is CSARAHTGYTF. The CDR3 nucleotides read TGCAGTGCTAGAGCCCACACTGGCTACACCTTC.

The chain recombines TRBV19 with TRBJ1-6; 7 bases fit TRBD1. The CDR3 is 18 amino acids. The junction had 7 bases not matched to a gene; V was cut back by 2 bases and J by 0 bases. Per the germline V gene, CDR1 is LNHDA and CDR2 is SQIVND (reference sequence). As DNA, the CDR3 is TGTGCCAGTAGTATACGGGACAGACAGAGCTCCTATAATTCACCCCTCCACTTT. Amino acid sequence: CASSIRDRQSSYNSPLHF.

This rearrangement joins TRBV20-1 to TRBJ2-1; TRBD2 agrees at 12 bases. The CDR3 length is 14 residues. Looked up from germline, CDR1 is DFQATT and CDR2 is SNEGSKA (reference sequence). The V segment lost 3 bases and the J segment 10 bases; nucleotides outside the gene matches: 7. CDR3 nucleotides: TGCAGTGCTAGTCGACTAGCGGGGGAAGGGGAGCAGTTCTTC. Translating gives CSASRLAGEGEQFF.

The chain carries TRBV2 and TRBJ2-7, with D tentatively TRBD1 (5 bases). Germline V gene lookup returns CDR1 SNHLY and CDR2 FYNNEI. This CDR3 comprises 15 residues. The V gene lost 0 bases and the J gene lost 3 bases, with 12 bases spanning the gap. The CDR3 sequence is CASSEAEGANYEQYF. In DNA form, the CDR3 reads TGTGCCAGCAGTGAAGCGGAAGGGGCTAACTACGAGCAGTACTTC.

The chain combines TRBV7-2 with TRBJ2-3; D is perhaps TRBD2 (5 bases). CDR1 and CDR2 (germline): SGHTA, FQGNSA. CDR3 size: 15 residues. Trimming pared 2 bases from V and 6 bases from J, leaving 15 bases between. CDR3 loop: CASSLSGASMDTQYF. The DNA for the CDR3 is TGTGCCAGCAGCTTAAGTGGAGCTAGCATGGATACGCAGTATTTT.

The chain has TRBV7-2 and TRBJ2-3; 13 bases match TRBD2. Germline V lookup: CDR1 SGHTA, CDR2 FQGNSA. There are 18 residues in the CDR3. The V gene end was trimmed by 1 base and the J gene end by 4 bases; junction bases not matched to a gene: 8. The CDR3 bases are TGTGCCAGCAGCTTAGTCGGACTAGCGGGGGTGTGGGCAGATACGCAGTATTTT. Its protein product is CASSLVGLAGVWADTQYF.

V is TRBV29-1 and J is TRBJ2-7; D may be TRBD1 (6 bases). This CDR3 is 11 amino acids long. Germline-derived CDR1 and CDR2 are SQVTM and ANQGSEA. V was pared by 6 bases and J by 4 bases, with 10 bases between. DNA of the CDR3: TGCAGCGTCGCTGGACAGTACGAGCAGTACTTC. Encoded protein: CSVAGQYEQYF.